This record covers a single TCR beta chain. This clone was detected once. Its antigen remains undetermined. Base quality data are lacking; no much larger clone is found one base away. This sample stems from a study of OX40 agonist ivuxolimab in advanced cancers. About the investigation overall: Ivuxolimab, which targeted the costimulatory receptor OX40 (CD134), was an agonistic, fully human IgG2 monoclonal antibody. Intravenous ivuxolimab was administered to patients every 2 weeks at six dose levels: 0.01, 0.1, 0.3, 1.5, 3 and 10 mg/kg. The paper covers the monotherapy dose-escalation part of the phase I ivuxolimab trial, which included N = 52 patients. Patients were allowed to have had prior anti-PD-1, anti-PD-L1 or anti-CTLA-4 therapy, and roughly two fifths of the dose-escalation patients had been treated with checkpoint inhibitors. Three dose-escalation patients achieved partial responses, one with hepatocellular carcinoma and two with cutaneous melanoma. A male proportion of nearly 85% and a mean age of around 60 years, ranging from about 23 to 79, were recorded for the dose-escalation cohort. Among the 50 to 55 dose-escalation patients, about 19 had hepatocellular carcinoma, about 15 melanoma, 9 renal cell carcinoma and 9 head and neck cancer. Peripheral TCRbeta sequencing aimed to test whether ivuxolimab altered TCR sequence diversity and caused clonal T-cell expansion.

Per the germline V gene, ENHRY is the CDR1 and SYGVKD is the CDR2. The CDR3 holds 17 amino acids from the cysteine to the phenylalanine. Only CDR3 DNA remains: 51 bases, in frame from the first base. Trimming at the junction amounts to 6 bases on V and 7 bases on J, and the germline ends lie 24 bases apart. Genomic DNA was extracted from sorted cells for sequencing of the TCRbeta CDR3 region. TCRbeta CDR3 regions were sequenced using the immunoSEQ Assay. TCRdb mirrors the immuneACCESS table, restricted to in-frame sequences. Some clones are absent from its copies; in checked studies, under half trace to an unresolved V gene, and the reason for the others is unknown. The table for this sample lists 100,000 or so clones; less than 90% of them were counted only once. Roughly 5.5% of the sample lies in the top ten. General findings and caveats noted by the study authors: After ivuxolimab, more expanded clones were found on average in CD8+ T cells than in CD4+ T cells. At doses from 0.1 to 3.0 mg/kg, clonal expansion was seen in both CD4+ and CD8+ blood T cells between baseline and week 6. In the 0.1-3.0 mg/kg groups, partial responders were among the patients with the lowest normalized peripheral clonal expansion, particularly in CD8+ T cells. Which antigens the clonally expanded peripheral T cells were specific for was not determined. Low levels of normalized T-cell clonal expansion were also seen in some patients who did not respond.

Patients with autoimmune disease history or receiving systemic immunosuppression were excluded from the trial. Peripheral blood for TCR sequencing was drawn from every dose cohort at baseline, at cycle 4 day 1 and at cycle 7 day 1. The samples were taken from a phase I, first-in-human, multicenter, open-label dose-escalation trial of ivuxolimab. Adults with locally advanced or metastatic melanoma, renal cell, hepatocellular, or head and neck squamous cell carcinoma were enrolled in the trial. CD4+ and CD8+ T cells were sorted separately from peripheral blood before TCR sequencing. The TCR sequence derives from an adult with an advanced solid tumor such as melanoma, head and neck, liver or kidney cancer. The chain uses TRBV10-3 and TRBJ1-4, with a weak D call of TRBD1 (5 bases match). The specimen was CD4+ or CD8+ T cells sorted from blood, collected in a trial of the OX40 agonist ivuxolimab. Here the CDR3 is given as CAISPFREDPAGEKLFF. In nucleotides, the sequence is TGTGCCATCAGCCCCTTCAGGGAGGACCCTGCGGGTGAAAAACTGTTTTTT.